This T cell receptor beta chain was found in a study of T-cell reconstitution after alpha-beta-depleted transplantation in children. Study results and caveats: A year had passed since transplant, and T-cell counts and diversity by then came mostly from newly produced T cells. Several hundred expanded graft clones reportedly gave rise to the alpha-beta T cells present about two months after transplant. In some patients, recipient T cells and intrathymic progenitors surviving conditioning explained high day-60 diversity.

Points on this clonotype: Its antigen is unknown.

The authors prepared the TCRbeta library with unique molecular identifiers. Using its own MiXCR run on the PCR reads, TCRdb lists one record per CDR3 protein. The sample has around 800,000 distinct CDR3 sequences, around 15% seen once. The specimen was PBMCs, mostly from graft donor cells, collected 360 days after TCRalphabeta/CD19-depleted stem cell transplant. This sequence was found in a male patient younger than 18 who had a stem cell transplant for acute lymphoblastic leukemia, so the T cells may come from the graft donor.

The CDR3 sequence: CATSVGSGRNNEQFF. The CDR3 DNA reads as TGTGCCACCAGTGTCGGTAGCGGGAGGAACAATGAGCAGTTCTTC. V gene TRBV24-1 combines with J gene TRBJ2-1, with TRBD2 matching 10 bases. CDR1 and CDR2 from the germline V gene are KGHDR and SFDVKD. The CDR3 has 15 residues. Trimming removed 5 bases from V and 5 bases from J; junction bases left unmatched: 5.